Shown below are 22 T cell receptor beta chains from a single sample sequenced in a study of blood T cell repertoires in COVID-19. TCRdb's table, derived via immunoSEQ multiplex PCR, lists solely in-frame clones and lacks some. The sample carries 70,000 or so clones, roughly four fifths recorded once. Sequencing was carried out using peripheral blood. The receptors originated from a man between 65 and 85 years old with acute or convalescent COVID-19.

CDR3 in amino acids: CASSGTVQNNEQFF. CDR3 coding DNA: TGTGCCAGCAGTGGGACAGTTCAGAACAATGAGCAGTTCTTC. The V gene is TRBV2, the J gene TRBJ2-1; TRBD1 is a possible D gene (6 bases). Looked up from germline, CDR1 is SNHLY and CDR2 is FYNNEI. This CDR3 comprises 14 residues. Trimming cost V 4 bases and J 5 bases, with 12 bases left between them.

The rearrangement joins TRBV12-3 or TRBV12-4 to TRBJ2-1; 8 positions agree with TRBD1. This CDR3 is 12 amino acids long. J was trimmed by 15 bases and V by 5 bases; bases with no gene match: 9. The CDR3 DNA reads TGTGCCAGCAGTCTCGGACAGGGTTTCGGGTTCTTC. Its translation: CASSLGQGFGFF.

About this clone itself: The sample contains more than one DNA sequence encoding this CDR3. The chain couples TRBV7-8 to TRBJ1-1; 9 positions match TRBD1. V dropped 3 bases and J dropped 5; count of bases not matched to a gene: 4. This CDR3 has 14 amino acids. Germline values: CDR1 SGHVS, CDR2 FQNEAQ. The CDR3 sequence is CASSLWTGETEAFF. Written as DNA, the CDR3 is TGTGCCAGCAGCTTGTGGACAGGGGAGACTGAAGCTTTCTTT. The full variable domain, completed using reference TRBV7-8 and TRBJ1-1, is GAGVSQSPRYKVAKRGQDVALRCDPISGHVSLFWYQQALGQGPEFLTYFQNEAQLDKSGLPSDRFFAERPEGSVSTLKIQRTQQEDSAVYLCASSLWTGETEAFFGQGTRLTVV.

The chain uses TRBV9 and TRBJ2-5; D not certain. V was cut by 0 bases and J by 1 base, with 13 bases left in between. The CDR3 loop spans 16 amino acids. Per the germline V gene, CDR1 is SGDLS and CDR2 is YYNGEE. CDR3 in amino acids: CASSVARSHLQETQYF. The CDR3, as DNA: TGTGCCAGCAGCGTAGCCCGGTCCCACCTCCAAGAGACCCAGTACTTC.

This chain uses TRBV11-2 with TRBJ1-5; D perhaps matches TRBD1 (5 bases). The CDR3 is 13 residues long. The V and J ends lost 4 bases and 7 bases respectively, with 11 bases between them. Looked up from germline, CDR1 is SGHAT and CDR2 is FQNNGV. CDR3 sequence: CASSSQGTQPQHF. The CDR3 DNA reads TGTGCCAGCAGCTCCCAGGGAACCCAGCCCCAGCATTTT.

The rearrangement uses TRBV9 and TRBJ2-2; tentative D call: TRBD2 (6 bases). The length of the CDR3 is 16 residues. V lost 0 bases, J lost 1 base, and 10 bases lay in between. Per the germline V gene, CDR1 is SGDLS and CDR2 is YYNGEE. This CDR3 reads CASSVEEGENTGELFF. In nucleotides, the CDR3 is TGTGCCAGCAGCGTAGAGGAGGGAGAGAACACCGGGGAGCTGTTTTTT.

This clone was counted a few times. This chain links TRBV28 with TRBJ1-1; unclear D gene. CDR3 size: 11 residues. Trimming shortened V by 3 bases and J by 8 bases, and 7 bases separated the two germline ends. Germline assignment: CDR1 MDHEN and CDR2 SYDVKM. CDR3 loop: CASSLEREAFF. In DNA form, the CDR3 reads TGTGCCAGCAGTTTGGAGCGAGAAGCTTTCTTT. The full variable domain, rest sourced from reference TRBV28 and TRBJ1-1, is DVKVTQSSRYLVKRTGEKVFLECVQDMDHENMFWYRQDPGLGLRLIYFSYDVKMKEKGDIPEGYSVSREKKERFSLILESASTNQTSMYLCASSLEREAFFGQGTRLTVV.

The rearrangement joins TRBV6-6 to TRBJ1-1; D is possibly TRBD1 (5 bases). V dropped 5 bases and J dropped 5 bases, with 21 bases sitting between them. Germline V CDR1 and CDR2: MNHNY, SVGAGI (reference sequence). The CDR3 is 16 amino acids. CDR3 sequence: CASSRTSGRVGTEAFF. In DNA, the CDR3 is TGTGCCAGCAGTCGTACGTCGGGCAGGGTAGGGACTGAAGCTTTCTTT.

The rearrangement joins TRBV5-4 to TRBJ2-1; TRBD2 aligns across 8 bases. V was pared by 4 bases and J by 8 bases, with 14 bases of the junction left unmatched. Germline CDR1 SGHNT, CDR2 YYREEE (reference sequence). This CDR3 region has 16 residues. The CDR3 sequence: CASSPLEAGVGDEQFF. CDR3 bases: TGTGCCAGCAGCCCCCTCGAAGCGGGAGTTGGGGATGAGCAGTTCTTC.

This clone showed up just once. V gene TRBV2 combines with J gene TRBJ2-3; TRBD2 agrees at 8 bases. The CDR3 contains 15 residues. V dropped 6 bases and J dropped 4; count of bases not matched to a gene: 9. Germline loops: CDR1 SNHLY, CDR2 FYNNEI. The CDR3 is CASRVAGSVADTQYF. The CDR3, as DNA: TGTGCCAGCAGAGTAGCGGGGTCTGTGGCAGATACGCAGTATTTT.

This clone has more than one count but fewer than ten. The gene calls are TRBV5-4 and TRBJ1-1; no clear D. The CDR3 has 16 residues. Germline V gene data show CDR1 as SGHNT and CDR2 as YYREEE (reference sequence). Trimming pared 0 bases from V and 4 bases from J, leaving 16 bases between. CDR3 residues: CASSLDRGRVGTEAFF. The CDR3 nucleotides read TGTGCCAGCAGCTTGGATCGGGGAAGGGTCGGCACTGAAGCTTTCTTT.

This chain links TRBV27 with TRBJ2-3; 7 nucleotides line up with TRBD1. Germline V gene data show CDR1 as MNHEY and CDR2 as SMNVEV (reference sequence). The CDR3 sequence is 16 residues long. Losses at the gene ends were 3 bases for V and 5 bases for J; bases not matched to a gene: 11. The CDR3 is CASSFYIGGELDTQYF. Written as DNA, the CDR3 is TGTGCCAGCAGTTTCTACATAGGGGGCGAGTTAGATACGCAGTATTTT.

The gene calls are TRBV6-1 and TRBJ1-5, with D maybe TRBD1 (5 bases). The CDR3 extends over 14 amino acids. The germline V and J ends were trimmed by 1 base and 4 bases, with 8 bases remaining between them. CDR1 is MNHNS and CDR2 is SASEGT in the germline V gene. The CDR3 sequence is CASSEGGKNQPQHF. The CDR3 DNA reads TGTGCCAGCAGTGAAGGGGGCAAGAATCAGCCCCAGCATTTT.

On this clone: Sequence at one end of the junction differs from germline and may be a read error. The CDR3 loop reads CSTDGQEVWGF. The CDR3 nucleotides read TGCAGCACCGACGGGCAGGAGGTATGGGGATTC. This rearrangement joins TRBV29-1 to TRBJ1-2; the D is unclear. This CDR3 is built from 11 residues. Per the germline V gene, CDR1 is SQVTM and CDR2 is ANQGSEA.

This rearrangement joins TRBV28 to TRBJ1-2; D not resolved. Per germline, CDR1 MDHEN and CDR2 SYDVKM. V was trimmed by 6 bases and J by 7 bases, leaving 9 bases between them. The CDR3 totals 11 residues. CDR3 amino acids: CASREGVGYTF. CDR3 DNA: TGTGCCAGCAGGGAGGGAGTTGGCTACACCTTC.

The chain employs TRBV28 and TRBJ1-2; a possible D gene is TRBD1 (5 bases). V lost 6 bases and J 8 bases, leaving 19 bases between the germline ends. This CDR3 comprises 14 residues. Per the germline V gene, CDR1 is MDHEN and CDR2 is SYDVKM. The CDR3 sequence: CASRSAGGTYGYTF. The CDR3 DNA follows: TGTGCCAGCAGAAGTGCGGGGGGTACTTACGGCTACACCTTC.

This sequence joins TRBV2 and TRBJ2-1, with TRBD1 identical over 11 bases. Germline CDR1 is SNHLY and CDR2 is FYNNEI. The CDR3 covers 15 residues. V lost 6 bases, J lost 5 bases, and 6 bases stayed unmatched. In DNA form, the CDR3 reads TGTGCCAGCAGGAGGGGGACAGGGGGGAACAATGAGCAGTTCTTC. Its translation: CASRRGTGGNNEQFF.

This clone showed up just once. Other DNA sequences from this sample encode an identical CDR3 as well. This rearrangement joins TRBV27 to TRBJ1-4, with no clear D. The CDR3 sequence is 13 residues long. V lost 2 bases, J lost 5 bases, and 6 bases lay in between. Germline V gene data show CDR1 as MNHEY and CDR2 as SMNVEV (reference sequence). The CDR3 sequence is CASSLERNEKLFF. Here the CDR3 DNA reads TGTGCCAGCAGTTTAGAGAGGAATGAAAAACTGTTTTTT.

V usage is TRBV28 and J usage is TRBJ1-2, with TRBD1 matching over 10 bases. V lost 4 bases and J lost 3; bases outside the gene matches: 8. Germline values: CDR1 MDHEN, CDR2 SYDVKM. There are 16 residues in the CDR3. CDR3 protein: CASSSGTGARHYGYTF. In DNA, the CDR3 is TGTGCCAGCAGTTCCGGGACAGGGGCCAGGCACTATGGCTACACCTTC.

V usage is TRBV6-2 or TRBV6-3 and J usage is TRBJ1-1; TRBD1 might be the D (5 bases). The CDR3 extends over 12 amino acids. V was shortened by 6 bases and J by 5 bases, with 10 bases between the two germline ends. Germline lookup yields CDR1 MNHEY and CDR2 SVGEGT. CDR3 residues: CASSLGPTEAFF. CDR3 DNA sequence: TGTGCCAGCAGCCTGGGGCCGACTGAAGCTTTCTTT.

The gene calls are TRBV19 and TRBJ1-5; D is possibly TRBD1 (6 bases). Germline CDR1 LNHDA, CDR2 SQIVND (reference sequence). V was pared by 5 bases and J by 4 bases, with 9 bases between. CDR3 size: 13 residues. CDR3 loop: CASSDTGNQPQHF. In DNA, the CDR3 is TGTGCCAGTAGTGATACAGGGAATCAGCCCCAGCATTTT.

This chain uses TRBV28 with TRBJ2-7; 14 bases align to TRBD2. Germline CDR1 reads MDHEN; CDR2 reads SYDVKM. The CDR3 is 15 residues long. After removal of 2 bases from V and 5 bases from J, the junction contained 2 bases not matched to a gene. The CDR3, as DNA: TGTGCCAGCAGTTTAAGGGGACTAGCGGGAGACGAGCAGTACTTC. Translated: CASSLRGLAGDEQYF.